The 12 T cell receptor beta chains given below trace back to one sample, sequenced in a study of PD-1 blockade in mismatch repair-deficient tumors. Profiling relied on immunoSEQ multiplex PCR, and the TCRdb table lists in-frame clones only, not all of them. The top ten hold approximately 6.5% of the sample, which has about 100,000 clones, about four fifths seen once. Sequences were derived from peripheral blood, sampled 35 to 37 weeks after starting pembrolizumab. The origin of the receptors is an adult with mismatch repair-deficient cancer.

The chain has TRBV6-1 and TRBJ2-1; the match to TRBD2 covers 13 bases. This CDR3 comprises 15 residues. V lost 3 bases and J lost 5; bases outside the gene matches: 1. Germline loops: CDR1 MNHNS, CDR2 SASEGT. The CDR3, as DNA: TGTGCCAGCAGTGAGGGACTAGCGGGGAACAATGAGCAGTTCTTC. Residues: CASSEGLAGNNEQFF.

The chain uses TRBV9 and TRBJ1-2; TRBD1 aligns across 10 bases. V trimming: 3 bases; J trimming: 5 bases; junction bases outside the gene matches: 16. CDR1 SGDLS and CDR2 YYNGEE come from the germline V gene. The CDR3 is 18 residues long. CDR3 sequence reads: CASSDGVWDRGLGYGYTF. The CDR3 DNA sequence: TGTGCCAGCAGCGATGGAGTCTGGGACAGGGGTTTGGGATATGGCTACACCTTC.

The J gene is TRBJ2-7, the V gene TRBV4-1; the match to TRBD2 covers 12 bases. V dropped 6 bases and J dropped 3; count of bases not matched to a gene: 21. There are 20 residues in the CDR3. Germline-derived CDR1 and CDR2 are MGHRA and YSYEKL. The DNA of the CDR3 is TGCGCCAGCAGACGGGGCGGGCTAGCGGGAGGGCGGTTCGTTAGCTACGAGCAGTACTTC. Protein sequence: CASRRGGLAGGRFVSYEQYF.

The chain has TRBV7-9 and TRBJ2-5, with D possibly being TRBD1 or TRBD2 (5 bases each). The J call may not be correct, given that the DNA end is closer to TRBJ2-7. Germline CDR1 is SEHNR and CDR2 is FQNEAQ (reference sequence). This CDR3 comprises 15 residues. The CDR3 spells CASSPSGRGSYEQYF. The DNA of the CDR3 is TGTGCCAGCAGCCCCTCGGGACGTGGGTCCTACGAGCAGTACTTC.

This rearrangement joins TRBV11-2 to TRBJ1-2, with D tentatively TRBD1 (6 bases). With 8 bases removed from V and 4 bases from J, the gap between germline ends came to 26 bases. This CDR3 region has 17 residues. Germline CDR1 and CDR2: SGHAT and FQNNGV. The chain's CDR3 is CASSSSPRGKALYGYTF. CDR3 bases: TGTGCCAGCTCTTCGTCGCCCAGGGGAAAGGCCCTCTATGGCTACACCTTC.

This clone was counted between two and nine times. This chain links TRBV19 with TRBJ2-5; 10 nucleotides line up with TRBD1. Germline assignment: CDR1 LNHDA and CDR2 SQIVND (reference sequence). The CDR3 is 12 amino acids. Germline trimming cut 10 bases from V and 6 bases from J; bases unmatched to any gene: 5. The CDR3 bases are TGTGCCACCGGGGACAGGGGCCAGACCCAGTACTTC. Translation: CATGDRGQTQYF.

The chain is built from TRBV10-2 and TRBJ1-3, with unresolved D. Germline CDR1 reads WSHSY; CDR2 reads SAAADI. Between the trimmed V and J ends, which lost 4 bases and 4 bases, there was a span of 11 bases. CDR3 length equals 14 residues. The CDR3 bases are TGCGCCAGCAGTGCCCTACTTACAGGAAACACCATATATTTT. This encodes CASSALLTGNTIYF.

This clone was seen more than once but under ten times. V and J are TRBV11-3 and TRBJ2-2; TRBD2 matches 10 bases. The ends lost 4 bases at V and 8 bases at J; junction bases unmatched: 4. The CDR3 contains 14 residues. Germline V gives CDR1 SGHNT, CDR2 YENEEA. In DNA form, the CDR3 reads TGTGCCAGCAGCTCTGGACTAGCGGTGGGGGAGCTGTTTTTT. This sequence encodes CASSSGLAVGELFF.

The chain combines TRBV25-1 with TRBJ1-4; 8 bases agree with TRBD1. Germline V gives CDR1 MGHDK, CDR2 SYGVNS. After removal of 6 bases from V and 10 bases from J, the junction contained 7 bases not matched to a gene. The CDR3 spans 13 residues. The chain's CDR3 is CASSLRGRGKLFF. The CDR3 DNA reads as TGTGCCAGCAGCCTCAGGGGGCGAGGAAAACTGTTTTTT.

The rearrangement uses TRBV19 and TRBJ2-6; unclear D gene. The V end lost 7 bases, the J end lost 0 bases, and 10 bases lay between the germline ends. The CDR3 is 15 amino acids. Germline V gene lookup returns CDR1 LNHDA and CDR2 SQIVND (reference sequence). This CDR3 reads CASKGGSSGANVLTF. The CDR3 DNA sequence: TGTGCCAGTAAGGGCGGAAGCTCTGGGGCCAACGTCCTGACTTTC.

The V and J genes are TRBV30 and TRBJ2-3, with a possible D match to TRBD2 (5 bases). CDR1 is GTSNPN, CDR2 SVGIG, per germline (reference sequence). This CDR3 has 14 residues. Trimming took 2 bases from V and 2 from J, leaving 11 bases between them. The CDR3 DNA follows: TGTGCCTGGAGTCCAGGCCGGGACACAGATACGCAGTATTTT. This translates into CAWSPGRDTDTQYF.

The chain employs TRBV27 and TRBJ1-5; D remains unclear. Trimming cost V 3 bases and J 5 bases, with 8 bases left between them. This CDR3 is 13 amino acids long. Germline assignment: CDR1 MNHEY and CDR2 SMNVEV (reference sequence). The CDR3 protein is CASSFSEYQPQHF. The CDR3 DNA reads as TGTGCCAGCAGTTTTTCAGAGTATCAGCCCCAGCATTTT.